This TCR beta chain was sequenced during a study of cytomegalovirus exposure and HLA in healthy donors. Study-wide background: The 95 million to 120 million unique TCR beta sequences, from approximately 170 million T cells, were found by an earlier analysis.

PCR primers comprised 60 Vbeta and 13 Jbeta primers. Only in-frame clones appear in the TCRdb table, and some are missing; sequencing was by immunoSEQ multiplex PCR. The sample shows 150,000 to 200,000 clones, roughly 80% of them seen only once. Study-level results: A highly shared variant cluster was judged a likely technical artifact. Per published accounts, TCR beta sequences correctly predicted the HLA-A and HLA-B alleles of most subjects.

The CDR3 extends over 15 amino acids. In germline, CDR1 is MNHEY, CDR2 SVGAGI. V lost 2 bases to trimming and J lost 5 bases, with 15 bases between them. Each donor was nominally healthy when sampled (though unrecorded immune exposures were likely). About this clone itself: The antigen is not known.

The genes are TRBV6-5 and TRBJ2-5; D remains ambiguous. The origin of this receptor is a man between 25 and 39 years old in good health and CMV-seropositive. The sequenced sample was PBMCs. CDR3 nucleotides: TGTGCCAGCAGTTACGGGCCAGGAAAACGGGAGACCCAGTACTTC. Translated: CASSYGPGKRETQYF.